These 5 T cell receptor beta chains came from one sample sequenced in a study of CD8+ T cells in alopecia areata. cDNA serving as the sequencing template came from extracted, reverse transcribed RNA. This table comes from immunoSEQ multiplex PCR, and its TCRdb copy is limited to in-frame clones, with some not included. The table records about 120,000 clones, 56% of them present only once. The treatment is: oral pan-JAK inhibitor, 5-10 mg twice daily. The material was CD4+ T cells sorted from blood, obtained at week 24, from a patient treated with tofacitinib. These receptors all stem from a human donor with alopecia areata.

The V gene is TRBV30, the J gene TRBJ2-5; weak D call: TRBD2 (6 bases). The CDR3 has 14 amino acids. CDR1 and CDR2 (germline): GTSNPN, SVGIG (reference sequence). Trimming took 0 bases from V and 0 from J, leaving 8 bases between them. In DNA, the CDR3 is TGTGCCTGGAGTGTACGGGACTACCAAGAGACCCAGTACTTC. Translating it yields CAWSVRDYQETQYF.

The genes are TRBV5-6 and TRBJ2-3; no firm D call. Germline V lookup: CDR1 SGHDT, CDR2 YYEEEE. This CDR3 comprises 12 residues. Trimming pared 1 base from V and 3 bases from J, leaving 3 bases between. The CDR3 loop is CASSLTTDTQYF. The CDR3 region has the DNA TGTGCCAGCAGCTTGACTACAGATACGCAGTATTTT.

The V gene is TRBV29-1, the J gene TRBJ2-5; the D is unclear. Trimming stripped 7 bases from V and 2 bases from J, with 11 bases between. This CDR3 is built from 12 residues. CDR1 SQVTM and CDR2 ANQGSEA come from the germline V gene. CDR3 sequence reads: CSAGPGQETQYF. The CDR3 coding sequence is TGCAGCGCCGGCCCTGGACAAGAGACCCAGTACTTC.

This chain joins TRBV29-1 and TRBJ2-7, with 7 nucleotides matching TRBD1. The CDR3 totals 13 residues. V lost 4 bases and J lost 2; bases outside the gene matches: 5. Germline V lookup: CDR1 SQVTM, CDR2 ANQGSEA. In DNA, the CDR3 is TGCAGCGTTGCCAGGGGGTATCCCTACGAGCAGTACTTC. This translates into CSVARGYPYEQYF.

V and J are TRBV2 and TRBJ1-1, with D possibly matching TRBD1 (5 bases). The CDR3 runs 15 residues. The germline V gene has CDR1 SNHLY and CDR2 FYNNEI. The germline V and J ends were trimmed by 3 bases and 2 bases, with 13 bases remaining between them. Written as DNA, the CDR3 is TGTGCCAGCAGTGAGATTGGGAGGGGAAACACTGAAGCTTTCTTT. It specifies CASSEIGRGNTEAFF.